The 21 T cell receptor beta chains given below trace back to one sample, sequenced in a study of CD8+CD57+ T cells in acquired aplastic anemia. Profiles of TCR beta VDJ and CDR3 were generated from a genomic DNA template. Using its own MiXCR run on the reads, TCRdb lists one record per CDR3 protein. The sample records about 120,000 distinct CDR3 sequences, roughly 55% being singletons. The patients chosen for sequencing had shown expansion of CD8+CD57+ cells (detected by flow cytometry). Specimen: sorted CD4+, CD8+, or CD8+CD57+ T cells (not recorded which) from PBMCs. Receptors originate from a human donor with aplastic anemia.

This clonotype was detected only a few times. The chain joins TRBV29-1 to TRBJ1-1; D perhaps matches TRBD1 (5 bases). CDR1 SQVTM and CDR2 ANQGSEA come from the germline V gene. The CDR3 runs 13 residues. V gave up 1 base and J gave up 2 bases, with 8 bases separating them. CDR3: CSVEGQHNTEAFF. CDR3 DNA: TGCAGCGTTGAAGGACAGCACAACACTGAAGCTTTCTTT. Variable domain in full (rest from reference TRBV29-1 and TRBJ1-1): SAVISQKPSRDICQRGTSLTIQCQVDSQVTMMFWYRQQPGQSLTLIATANQGSEATYESGFVIDKFPISRPNLTFSTLTVSNMSPEDSSIYLCSVEGQHNTEAFFGQGTRLTVV.

V and J are TRBV15 and TRBJ1-1; a possible D gene is TRBD1 (6 bases). V dropped 9 bases and J dropped 0 bases, with 23 bases sitting between them. The length of the CDR3 is 17 residues. Germline V gives CDR1 LNHNV, CDR2 YYDKDF (reference sequence). CDR3 nucleotide sequence: TGTGCCACTGGATCCACGCGGACAGTAGACATGAACACTGAAGCTTTCTTT. It encodes CATGSTRTVDMNTEAFF.

This clonotype was observed a single time. The chain recombines TRBV2 with TRBJ2-3; D is possibly TRBD2 (7 bases). V lost 7 bases, J lost 6 bases, and 17 bases lay in between. Germline CDR1 and CDR2: SNHLY and FYNNEI. The CDR3 runs 14 residues. The CDR3 loop is CASMRGPLTDTQYF. CDR3 DNA: TGTGCCAGCATGCGGGGGCCCCTCACGGATACGCAGTATTTT.

The table lists this clonotype with a few counts. This chain joins TRBV7-9 and TRBJ1-1; no reliable D call. Trimming shortened V by 4 bases and J by 8 bases, and 11 bases separated the two germline ends. CDR3 length equals 12 residues. Germline V CDR1 and CDR2: SEHNR, FQNEAQ (reference sequence). CDR3 sequence: CASSSPGKEAFF. The CDR3 coding sequence is TGTGCCAGCAGCTCCCCCGGTAAGGAAGCTTTCTTT.

The chain couples TRBV20-1 to TRBJ2-1; 12 nucleotides agree with TRBD2. This CDR3 is 15 amino acids long. Unmatched junction bases numbered 2, after V lost 5 bases and J lost 0 bases. Looked up from germline, CDR1 is DFQATT and CDR2 is SNEGSKA (reference sequence). The CDR3, as DNA: TGCAGTGCTCTAGCGGGAGGGAGCTCCTACAATGAGCAGTTCTTC. This encodes CSALAGGSSYNEQFF.

The genes are TRBV20-1 and TRBJ1-5, with D tentatively TRBD1 (5 bases). The CDR3 is made up of 14 amino acids. Trimming cost V 6 bases and J 3 bases, with 15 bases left between them. The germline CDR1 and CDR2 sequences are DFQATT and SNEGSKA (reference sequence). The CDR3 nucleotides are TGCAGTGCCGTTAGAGGGACGGTCAATCAGCCCCAGCATTTT. It yields the protein CSAVRGTVNQPQHF.

The chain couples TRBV5-8 to TRBJ2-7; weak D call: TRBD2 (6 bases). V shed 1 base and J shed 3 bases, with 11 bases lying between them. The germline V gene has CDR1 SGHTS and CDR2 YDEGEE. This CDR3 comprises 14 residues. The CDR3 nucleotides are TGTGCCAGCAGCTTGCCTAGCGAGGACTACGAGCAGTACTTC. Translating gives CASSLPSEDYEQYF.

V gene TRBV7-9 combines with J gene TRBJ1-1, with TRBD1 matching over 10 bases. Germline CDR1 is SEHNR and CDR2 is FQNEAQ (reference sequence). V trimming: 5 bases; J trimming: 4 bases; junction bases outside the gene matches: 7. The CDR3 sequence is 15 residues long. The CDR3 DNA follows: TGTGCCAGCAGCCCCCAGACAGGGGGCGGCACTGAAGCTTTCTTT. Translation: CASSPQTGGGTEAFF.

Only a few counts were recorded for this clonotype. The chain recombines TRBV10-3 with TRBJ1-2; D is ambiguous. With 3 bases removed from V and 4 bases from J, the gap between germline ends came to 21 bases. Germline V CDR1 and CDR2: ENHRY, SYGVKD. The CDR3 is 17 amino acids. CDR3 sequence reads: CAISDLVAPTTTYGYTF. The CDR3 DNA is TGTGCCATCAGTGACTTGGTGGCGCCAACAACGACCTATGGCTACACCTTC.

The chain couples TRBV14 to TRBJ2-7; 9 bases agree with TRBD2. The CDR3 covers 17 residues. The J segment lost 3 bases and the V segment lost 10 bases, leaving 19 bases of the junction unmatched. Germline assignment: CDR1 SGHDN and CDR2 FVKESK. The CDR3 is CAISEVSGASGNYEQYF. The DNA of the CDR3 is TGTGCCATCAGTGAAGTTTCCGGGGCTAGCGGGAACTACGAGCAGTACTTC.

The chain recombines TRBV5-1 with TRBJ1-2; maybe TRBD1 (5 bases). This CDR3 region has 15 residues. The V end lost 0 bases, the J end lost 0 bases, and 9 bases lay between the germline ends. Germline-derived CDR1 and CDR2 are SGHRS and YFSETQ. The CDR3 loop is CASSLGQGANYGYTF. Written as DNA, the CDR3 is TGCGCCAGCAGCTTGGGGCAGGGAGCTAACTATGGCTACACCTTC. Drawing the rest from reference TRBV5-1 and TRBJ1-2, the complete variable domain is KAGVTQTPRYLIKTRGQQVTLSCSPISGHRSVSWYQQTPGQGLQFLFEYFSETQRNKGNFPGRFSGRQFSNSRSEMNVSTLELGDSALYLCASSLGQGANYGYTFGSGTRLTVV.

The genes are TRBV10-3 and TRBJ1-2, with 7 bases lining up with TRBD1. There are 15 residues in the CDR3. The V segment lost 6 bases and the J segment 8 bases; nucleotides outside the gene matches: 15. CDR1 and CDR2 from the germline V gene are ENHRY and SYGVKD. The CDR3 DNA sequence: TGTGCCATCAGAGGTGGTGGAGACAGGGCGCAGGGCTACACCTTC. Translation gives CAIRGGGDRAQGYTF.

The chain joins TRBV12-3 or TRBV12-4 to TRBJ2-5; the D is unclear. The CDR3 has 12 residues. V lost 6 bases, J lost 11 bases, and 16 bases lay in between. The CDR3 bases are TGTGCCAGCAGCCTAAGAACCGGTGGACAGTACTTC. It is translated as CASSLRTGGQYF.

About this clonotype: One end of the junction is discordant with germline, which a read error may explain. Written as DNA, the CDR3 is TGCCCTGCGGGGGGCAATCAGCCCCAGCATTTT. The encoded protein is CPAGGNQPQHF. The V and J genes are TRBV9 and TRBJ1-5; D is possibly TRBD1 (5 bases). The CDR3 spans 11 residues. From germline, CDR1 is SGDLS and CDR2 YYNGEE. The variable domain in full, with the rest retrieved from reference TRBV9 and TRBJ1-5, is DSGVTQTPKHLITATGQRVTLRCSPRSGDLSVYWYQQSLDQGLQFLIQYYNGEERAKGNILERFSAQQFPDLHSELNLSSLELGDSALYFCPAGGNQPQHFGDGTRLSIL.

The rearrangement links TRBV10-3 to TRBJ2-1; D remains unclear. The V end was cut by 10 bases, the J end by 4 bases, with 11 bases between. This CDR3 is 12 amino acids long. CDR1 is ENHRY, CDR2 SYGVKD, per germline. This chain's CDR3 is CASVDDYNEQFF. DNA of the CDR3: TGTGCCAGCGTTGACGATTACAATGAGCAGTTCTTC.

There are a few counts of this clonotype. The rearrangement uses TRBV7-6 and TRBJ1-2, with 8 bases aligning to TRBD1. The CDR3 has 13 amino acids. The germline V gene has CDR1 SGHVS and CDR2 FNYEAQ. V lost 6 bases and J lost 2; bases outside the gene matches: 2. This CDR3 is CASRGQANYGYTF. The CDR3 DNA sequence: TGTGCCAGCAGGGGACAGGCCAACTATGGCTACACCTTC.

The chain links TRBV19 to TRBJ2-7; possible D gene TRBD2, 5 bases. The CDR3 extends over 14 amino acids. Trimming shortened V by 10 bases and J by 3 bases, and 19 bases separated the two germline ends. Germline V gene sequence: CDR1 LNHDA, CDR2 SQIVND (reference sequence). Here the CDR3 DNA reads TGTGCCACAAGACCGGACTCGGCTTACTACGAGCAGTACTTC. Translating gives CATRPDSAYYEQYF.

This clonotype occurred once. The chain has TRBV19 and TRBJ2-7, with 12 bases fitting TRBD2. There are 17 residues in the CDR3. From germline, CDR1 is LNHDA and CDR2 SQIVND (reference sequence). J was trimmed by 5 bases and V by 6 bases; bases with no gene match: 14. Written as DNA, the CDR3 is TGTGCCAGTAGGAGCCAAGGGATGGGACTAGCGGGCCACGAGCAGTACTTC. This translates into CASRSQGMGLAGHEQYF.

The chain recombines TRBV10-3 with TRBJ1-2; D not resolved. V dropped 4 bases and J dropped 3 bases, with 9 bases sitting between them. CDR1 and CDR2 from the germline V gene are ENHRY and SYGVKD. The CDR3 is made up of 13 amino acids. Written as DNA, the CDR3 is TGTGCCATCAGTGCTGCCGCGGACTATGGCTACACCTTC. It yields the protein CAISAAADYGYTF.

CDR3 nucleotide sequence: TGCGCCACCCAGGCACCGAATAATTCACCCCTCCACTTT. Encoded protein: CATQAPNNSPLHF. This chain connects TRBV10-1 to TRBJ1-6; D gene ambiguous. CDR3 length: 13 residues. Trimming left V 10 bases short and J 5 bases short, with 12 bases between. From germline, CDR1 is WNHNN and CDR2 SYGVQD (reference sequence).

The CDR3, as DNA: TGTGCCAGCAGCCTCCCTGCAACATCGGACTGGCTAGATACGCAGTATTTT. This codes for CASSLPATSDWLDTQYF. The rearrangement joins TRBV4-2 to TRBJ2-3; D is possibly TRBD2 (5 bases). The germline gives CDR1 LGHNA, CDR2 YNFKEQ. Trimming left V 4 bases short and J 5 bases short, with 22 bases between. The CDR3 is 17 residues long.